The next 8 T cell receptor beta chains were all read from a single sample in a study of T cell responses to AZD1222 COVID-19 vaccine. Repertoires were generated with immunoSEQ multiplex PCR, while TCRdb's copy carries only in-frame clones and drops some. The sample consists of under 150,000 clones, more than 75% of them appearing once. Material: peripheral blood, obtained on day 0 of AZD1222 vaccination. The receptor set was obtained from an adult in good health.

This chain connects TRBV19 to TRBJ1-2, with 7 bases that match TRBD1. Germline-derived CDR1 and CDR2 are LNHDA and SQIVND (reference sequence). The length of the CDR3 is 13 residues. V was pared by 0 bases and J by 8 bases, with 3 bases of the junction left unmatched. The CDR3 here is CASSIDQGGGYTF. The CDR3 DNA reads as TGTGCCAGTAGTATAGATCAGGGGGGCGGCTACACCTTC.

This rearrangement joins TRBV19 to TRBJ2-3; D is possibly TRBD1 or TRBD2 (5 bases each). CDR3 length: 13 residues. Trimming stripped 1 base from V and 6 bases from J, with 8 bases between. CDR1 and CDR2 from the germline V gene are LNHDA and SQIVND (reference sequence). The CDR3 nucleotides are TGTGCCAGTAGTATAGGGGGGATGGATACGCAGTATTTT. Translated, it gives CASSIGGMDTQYF.

This clone was recorded once. V usage is TRBV9 and J usage is TRBJ2-1, with D unclear. The V gene lost 3 bases and the J gene lost 10 bases, with 11 bases spanning the gap. Germline lookup yields CDR1 SGDLS and CDR2 YYNGEE. The CDR3 is 12 residues long. In DNA form, the CDR3 reads TGTGCCAGCAGCGCCTCTTTAGGGGAGCAGTTCTTC. This sequence encodes CASSASLGEQFF.

V usage is TRBV7-3 and J usage is TRBJ2-6; D gene uncertain. With 5 bases removed from V and 4 bases from J, the gap between germline ends came to 6 bases. This CDR3 is 13 amino acids long. The V gene's germline CDR1 is SGHTA and CDR2 FQGTGA. As DNA, the CDR3 is TGTGCCAGCAGCCCTGGAGGGGCCAACGTCCTGACTTTC. This sequence encodes CASSPGGANVLTF. Variable domain in full (rest from reference TRBV7-3 and TRBJ2-6): GAGVSQTPSNKVTEKGKYVELRCDPISGHTALYWYRQSLGQGPEFLIYFQGTGAADDSGLPNDRFFAVRPEGSVSTLKIQRTERGDSAVYLCASSPGGANVLTFGAGSRLTVL.

The chain carries TRBV9 and TRBJ2-2; TRBD2 matches 12 bases. The CDR3 has 16 residues. The germline V gene has CDR1 SGDLS and CDR2 YYNGEE. Unmatched junction bases numbered 4, after V lost 0 bases and J lost 7 bases. CDR3 DNA: TGTGCCAGCAGCGTAGGCGGGACTAGCGGGTTCGGGGAGCTGTTTTTT. This encodes CASSVGGTSGFGELFF.

The gene calls are TRBV27 and TRBJ1-1; 8 bases agree with TRBD1. With 2 bases clipped from V and 4 bases from J, the junction kept 6 bases outside the gene matches. The CDR3 contains 15 residues. Germline V gene lookup returns CDR1 MNHEY and CDR2 SMNVEV (reference sequence). The CDR3 DNA is TGTGCCAGCAGTTTAATTGGACAGGGAGGCACTGAAGCTTTCTTT. This encodes CASSLIGQGGTEAFF.

The chain joins TRBV11-3 to TRBJ2-1, with 7 positions matching TRBD2. Germline V lookup: CDR1 SGHNT, CDR2 YENEEA. This CDR3 contains 15 residues. V gave up 6 bases and J gave up 0 bases; unmatched junction bases: 5. Here the CDR3 reads CASSSGGISYNEQFF. The CDR3, as DNA: TGTGCCAGCAGTTCCGGGGGGATCTCCTACAATGAGCAGTTCTTC.

V gene TRBV2 combines with J gene TRBJ2-3; 10 positions agree with TRBD2. The CDR3 contains 17 residues. CDR1 SNHLY and CDR2 FYNNEI come from the germline V gene. V was pared by 6 bases and J by 0 bases, with 9 bases of the junction left unmatched. The CDR3 DNA is TGTGCCAGCAGCCACAGCGGGGGGGCCGATAGCACAGATACGCAGTATTTT. Its translation: CASSHSGGADSTDTQYF.